This entry lists 2 T cell receptor beta chains sequenced from one sample in a study of beta chain features in type 1 diabetes. The sequenced template was cDNA made from the entire isolated RNA. Produced via immunoSEQ multiplex PCR; TCRdb's table is partial and in-frame only. This sample yields hundreds of thousands of clones, of which about 32% are seen a single time; about 0.065% belongs to the top ten. The specimen sequenced was naive CD4+ T cells from blood. These receptors were collected from a man aged 18 to 29 in good health.

This clone appeared a few times. The rearrangement joins TRBV7-9 to TRBJ1-2, with 8 bases fitting TRBD1. The CDR3 covers 14 residues. The ends lost 5 bases at V and 6 bases at J; junction bases unmatched: 8. Germline V gene sequence: CDR1 SEHNR, CDR2 FQNEAQ (reference sequence). The CDR3 sequence is CASSPEVTGDGYTF. CDR3 sequence (DNA): TGTGCCAGCAGCCCGGAAGTGACAGGGGATGGCTACACCTTC.

This rearrangement joins TRBV7-8 to TRBJ2-3; D may be TRBD1 (6 bases). Trimming cost V 1 base and J 4 bases, with 9 bases left between them. The CDR3 runs to 14 residues. In germline, CDR1 is SGHVS, CDR2 FQNEAQ. The CDR3 coding sequence is TGTGCCAGCAGCTTAGACAGGGAGCCAGATACGCAGTATTTT. Amino acids: CASSLDREPDTQYF. The whole variable domain, filled in from reference TRBV7-8 and TRBJ2-3, reads GAGVSQSPRYKVAKRGQDVALRCDPISGHVSLFWYQQALGQGPEFLTYFQNEAQLDKSGLPSDRFFAERPEGSVSTLKIQRTQQEDSAVYLCASSLDREPDTQYFGPGTRLTVL.